This TCR beta chain was sequenced for a study of blood T cell repertoires in COVID-19. As for the study in general: PBMCs, B-cell-depleted T cells, or T cells provided the cDNA or gDNA that made up the material.

Using immunoSEQ multiplex PCR, the repertoire was profiled, and TCRdb retains in-frame clones only, with some absent. This table holds around 270,000 clones, approximately 88% found once. Individuals aged roughly 18 to 95 years were recruited from about two dozen US areas. Membership in each cohort depended on participant-reported clinical history. Contact with a PCR-confirmed or clinician-diagnosed COVID-19 case occurred within 2 weeks of entry. The V end lost 3 bases, the J end lost 0 bases, and 9 bases lay between the germline ends. The CDR3 runs to 16 residues. Per germline, CDR1 MGHDK and CDR2 SYGVNS.

This rearrangement joins TRBV25-1 to TRBJ1-6; D gene uncertain. The sequenced sample was PBMCs or T cells enriched from blood (not recorded which). The source is a woman in her thirties or forties who had been exposed to COVID-19. CDR3 nucleotide sequence: TGTGCCAGCAGTGATAAACAGAGCTCCTATAATTCACCCCTCCACTTT. It yields the protein CASSDKQSSYNSPLHF. Supplemented by reference TRBV25-1 and TRBJ1-6, the full variable domain reads EADIYQTPRYLVIGTGKKITLECSQTMGHDKMYWYQQDPGMELHLIHYSYGVNSTEKGDLSSESTVSRIRTEHFPLTLESARPSHTSQYLCASSDKQSSYNSPLHFGNGTRLTVT.